Listed below are T cell receptor beta chains from one sample, sequenced in a study of T-cell memory formation after mild COVID-19. TCRdb used MiXCR to reprocess the 5' RACE reads, holding one entry per CDR3 protein. The sample includes about 210,000 distinct CDR3 sequences, around 25% seen only once; the top ten take about an eighth. The sequenced sample consisted of PBMCs or a T cell subset sorted from them (not recorded which). The receptors originated from an adult woman who had mild COVID-19 (a few samples of this study predate the infection). Cell type and time point are not known. CDR3s include the opening cysteine and the closing phenylalanine or tryptophan. Each record gives: V gene, D gene, clone size, J gene, CDR3 DNA, CDR3 protein. The D gene is left open where the match is weak. The size field is filled for only some rows; it gives once, few, many or a size class.

V: TRBV12-3/TRBV12-4
D: -
size: few
J: TRBJ2-3
DNA: TGTGCCAGCAGTTGGGCAGGGTTCACAGATACGCAGTATTTT
CDR3: CASSWAGFTDTQYF

V: TRBV29-1
D: -
size: once
J: TRBJ2-3
DNA: TGCAGCGTGGCGCCGGGCACAGATACGCAGTATTTT
CDR3: CSVAPGTDTQYF

V: TRBV6-5
D: -
size: -
J: TRBJ1-6
DNA: TGTGCCAGCAGTTACTCGGCAGGGTTCGGTTCACCCCTCCACTTT
CDR3: CASSYSAGFGSPLHF

V: TRBV7-9
D: TRBD1
size: many
J: TRBJ1-2
DNA: TGTGCCAGCAGCAATCACTGGACAGGGGAGGATGGCTACACCTTC
CDR3: CASSNHWTGEDGYTF

V: TRBV5-5
D: -
size: -
J: TRBJ2-1
DNA: TGTGCCAGCACAGCCGCCGGGAATGAGCAGTTCTTC
CDR3: CASTAAGNEQFF

V: TRBV11-2
D: -
size: few
J: TRBJ1-3
DNA: TGTGCCAGCAGCTTAGTTGGCCAAGCTGGAAACACCATATATTTT
CDR3: CASSLVGQAGNTIYF

V: TRBV9
D: TRBD2
size: -
J: TRBJ2-7
DNA: TGTGCCAGCAGCGTAGCGGGAGGGCCCTTCTACGAGCAGTACTTC
CDR3: CASSVAGGPFYEQYF

V: TRBV12-3/TRBV12-4
D: TRBD1
size: -
J: TRBJ2-7
DNA: TGTGCCAGCAGTTTTGGTGGGACAGGGGCCTACGAGCAGTACTTC
CDR3: CASSFGGTGAYEQYF

V: TRBV18
D: -
size: few
J: TRBJ2-3
DNA: TGTGCCAGCTCAAAACCGGGCTACCGTCCAGATACGCAGTATTTT
CDR3: CASSKPGYRPDTQYF

V: TRBV27
D: -
size: many
J: TRBJ2-3
DNA: TGTGCCAGCAGCCTGGAGACGGGGACAGATACGCAGTATTTT
CDR3: CASSLETGTDTQYF

V: TRBV7-9
D: -
size: -
J: TRBJ2-1
DNA: TGTGCCAGCAGCTCATTCGGGGGCTCCTACAATGAGCAGTTCTTC
CDR3: CASSSFGGSYNEQFF

V: TRBV6-1
D: -
size: -
J: TRBJ2-1
DNA: TGTGCAGCCCGGCGGTCCTACACTGAGCAGTTCTTC
CDR3: CAARRSYTEQFF

V: TRBV6-1
D: TRBD2
size: -
J: TRBJ2-7
DNA: TGTGCCAGCTTCTACGATTGGCGGGGGTTGTTCTACGAGCAGTACTTC
CDR3: CASFYDWRGLFYEQYF

V: TRBV5-4
D: -
size: few
J: TRBJ1-5
DNA: TGTGCCAGCAGCTTGGCCTACGGGTCACAGCCCCAGCATTTT
CDR3: CASSLAYGSQPQHF

V: TRBV29-1
D: -
size: few
J: TRBJ2-3
DNA: TGCAGCGTTGTTGGCCTAACCGCCACAGATACGCAGTATTTT
CDR3: CSVVGLTATDTQYF

V: TRBV24-1
D: -
size: -
J: TRBJ2-5
DNA: TGTGCCACCAGTGATCCCTCGGACCGGGACATGGAGACCCAGTACTTC
CDR3: CATSDPSDRDMETQYF

V: TRBV4-1
D: -
size: -
J: TRBJ2-7
DNA: TGCGCCAGCAGCCTCCGGGACCACTACGAGCAGTACTTC
CDR3: CASSLRDHYEQYF

V: TRBV5-1
D: TRBD1
size: many
J: TRBJ2-1
DNA: TGCGCCAGCAGCTTGGTCCGGGGACAGCTATACAATGAGCAGTTCTTC
CDR3: CASSLVRGQLYNEQFF

V: TRBV30
D: TRBD2
size: few
J: TRBJ2-1
DNA: TGTGCCTGGAGTGTCTACCTAGCGGCCTACAATGAGCAGTTCTTC
CDR3: CAWSVYLAAYNEQFF